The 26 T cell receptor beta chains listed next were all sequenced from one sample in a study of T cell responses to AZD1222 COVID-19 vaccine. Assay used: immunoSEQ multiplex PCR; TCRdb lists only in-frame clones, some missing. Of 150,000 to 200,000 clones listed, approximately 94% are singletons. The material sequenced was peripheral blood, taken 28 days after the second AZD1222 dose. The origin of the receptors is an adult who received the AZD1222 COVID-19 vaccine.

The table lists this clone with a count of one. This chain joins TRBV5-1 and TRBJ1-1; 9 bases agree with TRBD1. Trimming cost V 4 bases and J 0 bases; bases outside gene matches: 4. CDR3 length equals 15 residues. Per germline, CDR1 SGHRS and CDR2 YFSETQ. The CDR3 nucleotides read TGCGCCAGCAGCACAGGGGGCGTGATGAACACTGAAGCTTTCTTT. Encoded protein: CASSTGGVMNTEAFF. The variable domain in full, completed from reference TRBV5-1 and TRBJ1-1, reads KAGVTQTPRYLIKTRGQQVTLSCSPISGHRSVSWYQQTPGQGLQFLFEYFSETQRNKGNFPGRFSGRQFSNSRSEMNVSTLELGDSALYLCASSTGGVMNTEAFFGQGTRLTVV.

The CDR3: CASSPSPDPYNEQFF. The DNA of the CDR3 is TGTGCCAGCAGCCCTAGCCCCGACCCCTACAATGAGCAGTTCTTC. The V call is TRBV3-1 (or the pseudogene TRBV3-2), the J call TRBJ2-1, with a possible D match to TRBD2 (5 bases). Trimming took off 4 bases at V and 2 bases at J, with 12 bases between the two ends. The germline V gene has CDR1 LGHDT and CDR2 YNNKEL (reference sequence). CDR3 length: 15 residues.

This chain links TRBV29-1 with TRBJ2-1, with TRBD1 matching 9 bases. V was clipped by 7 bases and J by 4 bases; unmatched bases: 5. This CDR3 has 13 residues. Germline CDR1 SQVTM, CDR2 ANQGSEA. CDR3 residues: CSAGTGPYNEQFF. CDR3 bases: TGCAGCGCAGGGACAGGGCCGTACAATGAGCAGTTCTTC.

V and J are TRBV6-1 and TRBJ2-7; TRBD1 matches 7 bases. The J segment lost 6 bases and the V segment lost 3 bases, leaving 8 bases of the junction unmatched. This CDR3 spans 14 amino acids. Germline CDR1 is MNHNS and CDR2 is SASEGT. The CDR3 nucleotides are TGTGCCAGCAGTGACAACAGGGGCCTATCCGAGCAGTACTTC. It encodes CASSDNRGLSEQYF.

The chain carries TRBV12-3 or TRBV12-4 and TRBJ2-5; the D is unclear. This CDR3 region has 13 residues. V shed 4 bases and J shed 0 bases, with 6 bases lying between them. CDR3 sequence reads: CASSSHYQETQYF. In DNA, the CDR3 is TGTGCCAGCAGTTCCCACTACCAAGAGACCCAGTACTTC.

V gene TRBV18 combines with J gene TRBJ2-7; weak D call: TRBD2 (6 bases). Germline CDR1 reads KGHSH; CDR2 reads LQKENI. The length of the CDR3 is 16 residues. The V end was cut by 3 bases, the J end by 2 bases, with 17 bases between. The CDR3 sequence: CASSPPVSGVPYEQYF. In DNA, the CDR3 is TGTGCCAGCTCACCCCCCGTTAGCGGAGTCCCCTACGAGCAGTACTTC. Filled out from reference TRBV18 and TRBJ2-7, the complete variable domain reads NAGVMQNPRHLVRRRGQEARLRCSPMKGHSHVYWYRQLPEEGLKFMVYLQKENIIDESGMPKERFSAEFPKEGPSILRIQQVVRGDSAAYFCASSPPVSGVPYEQYFGPGTRLTVT.

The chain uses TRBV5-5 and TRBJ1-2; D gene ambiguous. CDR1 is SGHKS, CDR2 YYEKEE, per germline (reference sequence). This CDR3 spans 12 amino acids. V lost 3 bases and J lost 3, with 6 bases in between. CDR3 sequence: CASSSEHYGYTF. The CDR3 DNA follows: TGTGCCAGCAGCTCTGAACACTATGGCTACACCTTC.

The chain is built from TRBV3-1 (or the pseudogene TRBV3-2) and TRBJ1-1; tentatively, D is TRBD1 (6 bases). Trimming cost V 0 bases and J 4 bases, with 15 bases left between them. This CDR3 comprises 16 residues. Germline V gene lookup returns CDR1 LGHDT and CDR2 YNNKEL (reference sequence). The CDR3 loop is CASSQESQGRGTEAFF. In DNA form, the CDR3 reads TGTGCCAGCAGCCAAGAATCCCAGGGGAGAGGCACTGAAGCTTTCTTT.

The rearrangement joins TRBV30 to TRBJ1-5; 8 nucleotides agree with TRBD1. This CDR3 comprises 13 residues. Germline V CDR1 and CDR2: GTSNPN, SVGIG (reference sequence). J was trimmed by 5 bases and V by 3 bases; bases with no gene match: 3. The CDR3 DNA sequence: TGTGCCTGGAGCGGACAGGGACATCAGCCCCAGCATTTT. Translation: CAWSGQGHQPQHF.

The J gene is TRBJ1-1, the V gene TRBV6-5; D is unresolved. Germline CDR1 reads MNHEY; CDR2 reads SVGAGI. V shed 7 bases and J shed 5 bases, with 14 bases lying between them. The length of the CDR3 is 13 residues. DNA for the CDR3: TGTGCCAGCACAGGACTTCCGAGGACTGAAGCTTTCTTT. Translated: CASTGLPRTEAFF.

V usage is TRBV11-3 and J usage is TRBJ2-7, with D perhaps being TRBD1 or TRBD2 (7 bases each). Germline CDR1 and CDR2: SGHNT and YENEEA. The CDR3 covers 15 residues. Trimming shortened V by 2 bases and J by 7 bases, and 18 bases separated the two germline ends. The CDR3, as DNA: TGTGCCAGCAGCTTAAGGGGGCCCCCGGGAGGAGAGCAGTACTTC. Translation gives CASSLRGPPGGEQYF.

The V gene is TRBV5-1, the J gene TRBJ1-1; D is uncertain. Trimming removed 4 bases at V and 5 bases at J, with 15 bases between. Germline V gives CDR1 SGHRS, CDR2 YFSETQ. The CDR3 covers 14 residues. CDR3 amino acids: CASSVSRASTEAFF. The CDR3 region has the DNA TGCGCCAGCAGCGTGAGTCGTGCGTCGACTGAAGCTTTCTTT.

CDR3 amino acids: CSASTGPPKETQYF. In DNA, the CDR3 is TGCAGTGCTAGTACAGGGCCACCTAAAGAGACCCAGTACTTC. The chain has TRBV20-1 and TRBJ2-5; D might be TRBD1 (6 bases). This CDR3 comprises 14 residues. The germline CDR1 and CDR2 sequences are DFQATT and SNEGSKA (reference sequence). The ends were cut back, 3 bases at V and 3 bases at J, with 14 bases in the middle.

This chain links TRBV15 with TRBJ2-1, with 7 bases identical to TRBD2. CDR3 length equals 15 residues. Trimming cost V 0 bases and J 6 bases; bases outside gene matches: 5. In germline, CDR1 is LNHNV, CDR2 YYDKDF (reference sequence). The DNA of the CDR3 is TGTGCCACCAGCAGAGATAGTACGGGAGGCAATGAGCAGTTCTTC. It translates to CATSRDSTGGNEQFF.

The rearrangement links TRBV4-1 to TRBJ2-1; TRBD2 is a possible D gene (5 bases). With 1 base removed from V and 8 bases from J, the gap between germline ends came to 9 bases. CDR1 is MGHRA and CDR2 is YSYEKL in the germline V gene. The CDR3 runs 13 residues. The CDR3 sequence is CASSQGLEDEQFF. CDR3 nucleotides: TGCGCCAGCAGCCAAGGGCTGGAGGATGAGCAGTTCTTC.

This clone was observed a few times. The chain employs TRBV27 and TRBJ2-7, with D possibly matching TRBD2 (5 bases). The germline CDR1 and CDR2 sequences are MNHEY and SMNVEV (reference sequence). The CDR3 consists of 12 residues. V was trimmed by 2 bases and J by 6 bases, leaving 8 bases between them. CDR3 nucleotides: TGTGCCAGCAGTTTAGGACGGGGCGAGCAGTACTTC. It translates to CASSLGRGEQYF.

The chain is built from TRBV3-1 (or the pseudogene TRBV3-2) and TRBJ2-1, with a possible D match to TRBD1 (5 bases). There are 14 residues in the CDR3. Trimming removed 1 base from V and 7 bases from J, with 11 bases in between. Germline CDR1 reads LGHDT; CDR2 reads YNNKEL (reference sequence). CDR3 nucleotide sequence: TGTGCCAGCAGCCAAGCGGAAAGGGGAAATGAGCAGTTCTTC. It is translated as CASSQAERGNEQFF.

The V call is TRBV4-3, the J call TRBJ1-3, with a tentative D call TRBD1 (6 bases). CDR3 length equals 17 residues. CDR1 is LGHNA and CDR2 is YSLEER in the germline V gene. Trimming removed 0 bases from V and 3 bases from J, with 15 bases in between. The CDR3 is CASSQEGGARGGNTIYF. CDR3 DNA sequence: TGCGCCAGCAGCCAAGAGGGGGGGGCGCGAGGTGGAAACACCATATATTTT.

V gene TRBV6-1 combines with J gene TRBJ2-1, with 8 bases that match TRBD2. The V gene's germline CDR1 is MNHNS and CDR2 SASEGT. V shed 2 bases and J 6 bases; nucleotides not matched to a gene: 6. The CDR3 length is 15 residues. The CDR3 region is CASSERSAGVNEQFF. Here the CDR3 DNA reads TGTGCCAGCAGTGAACGGTCAGCGGGGGTCAATGAGCAGTTCTTC.

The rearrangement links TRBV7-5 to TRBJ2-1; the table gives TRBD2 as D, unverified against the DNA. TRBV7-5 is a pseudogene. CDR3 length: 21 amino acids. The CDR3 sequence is CVRSSLVPRTVARLAGNEQFF. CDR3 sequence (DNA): TGTGTCAGAAGCTCTTTGGTCCCCAGGACGGTAGCTAGACTAGCGGGCAATGAGCAGTTCTTC.

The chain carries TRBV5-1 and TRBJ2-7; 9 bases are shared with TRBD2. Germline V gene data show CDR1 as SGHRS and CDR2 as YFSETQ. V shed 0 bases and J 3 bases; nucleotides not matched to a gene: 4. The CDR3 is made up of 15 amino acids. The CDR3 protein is CASSLADSGSYEQYF. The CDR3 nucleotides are TGCGCCAGCAGCTTGGCCGATAGCGGGAGCTACGAGCAGTACTTC.

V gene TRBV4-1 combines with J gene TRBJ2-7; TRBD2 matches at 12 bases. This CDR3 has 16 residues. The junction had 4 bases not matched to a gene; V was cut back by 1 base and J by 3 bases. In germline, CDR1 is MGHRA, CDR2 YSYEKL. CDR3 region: CASSQVLAGGRYEQYF. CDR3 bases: TGCGCCAGCAGCCAAGTACTAGCGGGAGGACGCTACGAGCAGTACTTC.

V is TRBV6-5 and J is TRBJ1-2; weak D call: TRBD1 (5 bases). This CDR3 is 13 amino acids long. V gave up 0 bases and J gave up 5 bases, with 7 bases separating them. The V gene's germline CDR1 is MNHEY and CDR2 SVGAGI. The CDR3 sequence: CASSYSRGYGYTF. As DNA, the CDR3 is TGTGCCAGCAGTTACTCGAGGGGTTATGGCTACACCTTC.

The CDR3 DNA sequence: TGTGCCAGTAGTGGACGGACAGGGGCGGCCTACGAGCAGTACTTC. It specifies CASSGRTGAAYEQYF. The chain is built from TRBV19 and TRBJ2-7; 9 bases match TRBD1. The CDR3 runs to 15 residues. Germline CDR1 LNHDA, CDR2 SQIVND (reference sequence). V shed 5 bases, J shed 2 bases, and the junction held 7 bases outside the gene matches.

CDR3 coding DNA: TGTGCCAGCAGCTCGGGACAGGGGCGCGAGCAGTACTTC. Translating gives CASSSGQGREQYF. The chain recombines TRBV11-3 with TRBJ2-7; 10 nucleotides match TRBD1. The CDR3 covers 13 residues. J was trimmed by 6 bases and V by 4 bases; bases with no gene match: 3. From germline, CDR1 is SGHNT and CDR2 YENEEA.

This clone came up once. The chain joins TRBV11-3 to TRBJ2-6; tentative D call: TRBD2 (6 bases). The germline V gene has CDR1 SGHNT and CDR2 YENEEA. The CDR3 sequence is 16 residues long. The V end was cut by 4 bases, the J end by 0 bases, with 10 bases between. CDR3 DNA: TGTGCCAGCAGCTCTAGCGCTACCTCTGGGGCCAACGTCCTGACTTTC. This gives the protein CASSSSATSGANVLTF. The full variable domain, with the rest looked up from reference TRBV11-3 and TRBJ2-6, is EAGVVQSPRYKIIEKKQPVAFWCNPISGHNTLYWYLQNLGQGPELLIRYENEEAVDDSQLPKDRFSAERLKGVDSTLKIQPAELGDSAVYLCASSSSATSGANVLTFGAGSRLTVL.